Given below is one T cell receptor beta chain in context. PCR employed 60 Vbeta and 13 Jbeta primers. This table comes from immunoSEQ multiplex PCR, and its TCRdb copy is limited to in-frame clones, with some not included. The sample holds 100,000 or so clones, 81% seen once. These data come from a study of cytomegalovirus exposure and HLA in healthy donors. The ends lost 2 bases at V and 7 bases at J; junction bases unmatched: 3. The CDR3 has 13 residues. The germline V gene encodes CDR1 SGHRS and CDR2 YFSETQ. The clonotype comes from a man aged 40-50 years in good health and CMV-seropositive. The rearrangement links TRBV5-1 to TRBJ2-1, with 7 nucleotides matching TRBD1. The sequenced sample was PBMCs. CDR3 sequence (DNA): TGCGCCAGCAGCTTTGACAGGGTTAATGAGCAGTTCTTC. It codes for CASSFDRVNEQFF.